This T cell receptor beta chain was identified in a study of cytomegalovirus exposure and HLA in healthy donors. Points from the study as a whole: Later analysis placed DRB1 highest and HLA-C lowest in TCR association rates, which differed by HLA locus. Upon later analysis, HLA-associated TCR beta chains proved more clonally expanded than other, equally common chains.

PCR was performed using 60 Vbeta and 13 Jbeta primers. Libraries were prepared by immunoSEQ multiplex PCR; TCRdb keeps only in-frame clonotypes and omits some of them. The sample holds about 210,000 clones. The CDR3 covers 15 residues. Germline values: CDR1 SGHDT, CDR2 YYEEEE. Trimming removed 1 base from V and 4 bases from J; junction bases left unmatched: 6. A note on this clone: Antigen: not known.

The chain has TRBV5-6 and TRBJ2-7; the match to TRBD1 covers 9 bases. The sequence derives from a young woman in good health and CMV-seropositive. The sample comprised PBMCs. The CDR3 nucleotides are TGTGCCAGCAGCTTGCAGGGACAGGGACATTACGAGCAGTACTTC. This encodes CASSLQGQGHYEQYF.